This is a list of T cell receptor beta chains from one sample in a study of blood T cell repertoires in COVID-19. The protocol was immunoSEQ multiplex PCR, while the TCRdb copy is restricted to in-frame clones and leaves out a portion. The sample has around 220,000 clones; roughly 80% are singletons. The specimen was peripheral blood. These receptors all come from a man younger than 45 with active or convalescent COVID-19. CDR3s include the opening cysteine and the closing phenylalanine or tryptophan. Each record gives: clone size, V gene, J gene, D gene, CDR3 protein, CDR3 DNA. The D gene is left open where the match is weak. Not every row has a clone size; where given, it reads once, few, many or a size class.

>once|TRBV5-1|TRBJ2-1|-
CASSLGNRAGEQFF
TGCGCCAGCAGCTTGGGTAACAGGGCGGGTGAGCAGTTCTTC
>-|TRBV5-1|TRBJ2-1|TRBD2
CASSTLGTSRNEQFF
TGCGCCAGCAGCACCCTCGGGACTAGTAGGAATGAGCAGTTCTTC
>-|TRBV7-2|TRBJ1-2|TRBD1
CASSSGTERSYGYTF
TGTGCCAGCAGCTCCGGGACAGAGCGTAGCTATGGCTACACCTTC
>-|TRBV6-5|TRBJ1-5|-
CASRDTSNQPQHF
TGTGCCAGCAGGGACACTAGCAATCAGCCCCAGCATTTT
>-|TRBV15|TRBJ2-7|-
CATSRGSSGASREQYF
TGTGCCACCAGCAGAGGAAGTAGCGGAGCGTCTCGGGAGCAGTACTTC
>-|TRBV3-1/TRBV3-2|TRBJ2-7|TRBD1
CASSQGGPTGAYEQYF
TGTGCCAGCAGCCAAGGGGGGCCTACAGGGGCCTACGAGCAGTACTTC
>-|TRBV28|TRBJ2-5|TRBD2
CASSFLAGYWETQYF
TGTGCCAGCAGTTTCCTAGCGGGGTATTGGGAGACCCAGTACTTC
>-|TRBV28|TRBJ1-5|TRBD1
CASSFNRGVNQPQHF
TGTGCCAGCAGTTTTAACAGGGGTGTCAATCAGCCCCAGCATTTT
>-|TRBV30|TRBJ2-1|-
CAWSVGGVNEQFF
TGTGCCTGGAGTGTAGGGGGGGTCAATGAGCAGTTCTTC
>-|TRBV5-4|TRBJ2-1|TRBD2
CASSPPASLADNEQFF
TGTGCCAGCAGTCCCCCGGCCTCCCTAGCGGACAATGAGCAGTTCTTC
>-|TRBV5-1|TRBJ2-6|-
CASSPRPGARTAGANVLTF
TGCGCCAGCAGCCCTCGCCCCGGGGCAAGGACAGCTGGGGCCAACGTCCTGACTTTC
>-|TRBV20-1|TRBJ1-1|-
CRKQGGTEAFF
TGCCGGAAGCAGGGAGGCACTGAAGCTTTCTTT
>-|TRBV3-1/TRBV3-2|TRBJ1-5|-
CASSQEARGQPQHF
TGTGCCAGCAGCCAAGAGGCACGGGGGCAGCCCCAGCATTTT
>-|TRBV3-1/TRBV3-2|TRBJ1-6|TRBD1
CASSPRTGSSYNSPLHF
TGTGCCAGCAGCCCACGGACAGGAAGCTCCTATAATTCACCCCTCCACTTT
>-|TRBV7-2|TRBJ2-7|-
CASSLHRSEQYF
TGTGCCAGCAGCTTGCACCGGAGTGAGCAGTACTTC
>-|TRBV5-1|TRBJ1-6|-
CASSFSREVSPLHF
TGCGCCAGCAGCTTCTCACGAGAAGTTTCACCCCTCCACTTT
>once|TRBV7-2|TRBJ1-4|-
CASSLVAGEKLFF
TGTGCCAGCAGCTTAGTAGCAGGGGAAAAACTGTTTTTT
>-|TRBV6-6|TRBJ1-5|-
CASTQGNQPQHF
TGTGCCAGCACCCAGGGGAATCAGCCCCAGCATTTT
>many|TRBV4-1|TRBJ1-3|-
CASSQGDGLFSGNTIYF
TGCGCCAGCAGCCAAGGGGACGGACTATTCTCTGGAAACACCATATATTTT
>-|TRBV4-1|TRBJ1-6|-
CASSQGLSPLHF
TGCGCCAGCAGCCAGGGGCTTTCACCCCTCCACTTT
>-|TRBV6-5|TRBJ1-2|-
CASRVRLEVSYGYTF
TGTGCCAGCAGGGTGAGGCTCGAGGTGTCCTATGGCTACACCTTC
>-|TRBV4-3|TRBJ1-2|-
CASSSDWVTDGYTF
TGCGCCAGCAGCAGCGATTGGGTTACTGACGGCTACACCTTC
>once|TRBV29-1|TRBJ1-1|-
CSVEPGSRDTEAFF
TGCAGCGTTGAGCCGGGATCCCGGGACACTGAAGCTTTCTTT
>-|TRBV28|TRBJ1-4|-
CASSTGGREKLFF
TGTGCCAGCAGCACGGGGGGTCGGGAAAAACTGTTTTTT
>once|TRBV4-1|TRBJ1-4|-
CASSQVASDHNEKLFF
TGCGCCAGCAGCCAAGTAGCGTCGGACCACAATGAAAAACTGTTTTTT
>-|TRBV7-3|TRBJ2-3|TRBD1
CASSPRGTGGPDTQYF
TGTGCCAGCAGCCCCCGGGGGACAGGGGGCCCAGATACGCAGTATTTT
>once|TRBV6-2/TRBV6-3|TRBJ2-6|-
CASSYYGTGANVLTF
TGTGCCAGCAGTTACTATGGCACTGGGGCCAACGTCCTGACTTTC
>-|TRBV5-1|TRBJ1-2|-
CASSLGQGEGYTF
TGCGCCAGCAGCTTGGGGCAGGGTGAAGGCTACACCTTC
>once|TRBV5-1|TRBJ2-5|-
CASSLSGTFGETQYF
TGCGCCAGCAGCTTATCAGGAACCTTCGGAGAGACCCAGTACTTC
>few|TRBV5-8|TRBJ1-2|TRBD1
CASSFRDSARIGYTF
TGTGCCAGCAGCTTTAGGGACAGCGCTCGTATAGGCTACACCTTC
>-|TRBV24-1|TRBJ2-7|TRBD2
CATPGGRESSYEQYF
TGTGCCACCCCCGGGGGGAGGGAGAGCTCCTACGAGCAGTACTTC
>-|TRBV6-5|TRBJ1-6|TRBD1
CASSYLDRVKSPLHF
TGTGCCAGCAGTTACCTCGACAGGGTTAAGTCACCCCTCCACTTT
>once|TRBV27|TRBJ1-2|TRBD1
CASSSVDRVGYTF
TGTGCCAGCAGTTCTGTGGACAGGGTTGGCTACACCTTC
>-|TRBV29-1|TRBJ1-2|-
CSVLRGRGNTSGYTF
TGCAGCGTCCTTCGGGGGAGGGGGAACACTAGTGGCTACACCTTC
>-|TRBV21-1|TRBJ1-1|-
CASSRLSTNTEAFF
TGTGCCAGCAGCCGACTTTCTACGAACACTGAAGCTTTCTTT
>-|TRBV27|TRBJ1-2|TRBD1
CASSSGTGGRGYTF
TGTGCCAGCAGTTCCGGGACAGGGGGCAGGGGCTACACCTTC
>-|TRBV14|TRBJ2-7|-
CASSGITGHSYEQYF
TGTGCCAGCAGCGGAATAACAGGGCACTCCTACGAGCAGTACTTC